This TCR beta chain was found in a study of blood T cell repertoires in COVID-19. Across the study: Both acute and convalescent COVID-19 samples were obtained from the United States, Italy and Spain. PBMCs, B-cell-depleted T cells, or T cells provided the cDNA or gDNA that made up the material.

Germline V gives CDR1 MNHEY, CDR2 SMNVEV (reference sequence). The CDR3 loop spans 14 amino acids. V lost 5 bases, J lost 5 bases, and 15 bases lay in between. Clones were read by immunoSEQ multiplex PCR, and TCRdb kept only the in-frame ones, dropping some. In the table there are around 72,000 clones, roughly 89% of which are singletons. The chain joins TRBV27 to TRBJ2-5; weak D call: TRBD2 (6 bases). This clonotype was obtained from a woman aged 45-65 years with acute or convalescent COVID-19. Sequenced input: peripheral blood. The CDR3, as DNA: TGTGCCAGCAGTATTGGCGGGATCTCGGAGACCCAGTACTTC. Translated, it gives CASSIGGISETQYF.